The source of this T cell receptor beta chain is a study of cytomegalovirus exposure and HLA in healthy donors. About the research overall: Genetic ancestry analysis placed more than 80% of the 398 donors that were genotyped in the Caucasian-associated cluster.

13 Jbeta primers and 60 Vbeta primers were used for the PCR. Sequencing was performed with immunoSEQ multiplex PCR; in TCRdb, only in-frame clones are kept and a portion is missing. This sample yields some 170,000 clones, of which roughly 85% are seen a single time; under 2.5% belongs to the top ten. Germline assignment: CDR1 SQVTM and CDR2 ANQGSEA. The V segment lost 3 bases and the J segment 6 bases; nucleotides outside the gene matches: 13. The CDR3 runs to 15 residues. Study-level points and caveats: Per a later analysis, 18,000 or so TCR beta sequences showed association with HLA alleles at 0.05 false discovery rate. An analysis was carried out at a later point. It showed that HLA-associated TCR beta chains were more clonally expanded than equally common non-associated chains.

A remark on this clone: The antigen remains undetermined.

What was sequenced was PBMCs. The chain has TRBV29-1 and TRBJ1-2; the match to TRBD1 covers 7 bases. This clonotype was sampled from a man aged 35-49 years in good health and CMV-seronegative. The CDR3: CSVDLRGSGGNGYTF. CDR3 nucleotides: TGCAGCGTTGATCTACGGGGTTCAGGGGGAAATGGCTACACCTTC.